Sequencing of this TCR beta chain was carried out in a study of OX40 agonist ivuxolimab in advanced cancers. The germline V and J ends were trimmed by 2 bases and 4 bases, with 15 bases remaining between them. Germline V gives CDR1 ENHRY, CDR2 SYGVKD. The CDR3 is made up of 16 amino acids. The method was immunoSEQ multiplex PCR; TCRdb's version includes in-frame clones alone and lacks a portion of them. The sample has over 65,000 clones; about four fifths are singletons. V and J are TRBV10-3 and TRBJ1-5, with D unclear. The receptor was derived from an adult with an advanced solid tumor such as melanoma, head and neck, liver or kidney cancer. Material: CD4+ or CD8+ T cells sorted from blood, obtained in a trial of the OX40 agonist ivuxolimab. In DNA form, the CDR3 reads TGTGCCATCAGTGAGGTAAGAGGCTTCGGAAATCAGCCCCAGCATTTT. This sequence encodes CAISEVRGFGNQPQHF.